This TCR beta chain emerged from a study of neoadjuvant anti-PD-1 for oral cavity cancer (dated by TCRdb to about 2021). Context from the whole study: Patients mostly received three to four biweekly doses of nivolumab at 3 mg/kg before curative-intent surgical resection. Patients who did not progress were given a fourth nivolumab dose at about day 43 and had definitive surgical resection on days 50-56. There were approximately 12 patients in the parent correlative cohort, and the response rate was more than 25%. Under RECIST 1.1, patients with complete response, partial response or stable disease were classed as responders, and patients with progression were classed as non-responders.

PBMC libraries used mostly about 0.5 ug of input genomic DNA for deep sequencing, with six replicates per sample. The immunoSEQ hsTCRbeta kit was used to prepare TCRbeta libraries, following the manufacturer's instructions. The finished libraries were brought together in one pool at approximately 3 nM, which was then read using an Illumina NovaSeq 6000 S4 flow cell. The authors' pipeline ran thus. Raw data preprocessing and quality control were performed with the immunoSEQ Analyzer. The analysis was restricted to productive rearrangements, with each unique CDR3 amino acid sequence defining a clonotype. Repertoire clonality was estimated as the Gini-Simpson index, which was computed with the R package tcR. Student's t test was used to compare Gini indices, while Pearson correlation assessed associations with tumor size change. TCRdb re-hosts the immuneACCESS table, in-frame sequences only. Its copies lack some clones; in the studies checked, an unresolved V gene accounts for under half of them, and the cause for the rest is not known. From that table come the V and J calls and clone size; the DNA was used to work out D and trimming. The sample data list about 72,000 clones, and around 82% of these were observed just once. Nearly 3.5% of the sample is in the top ten clones.

Counted from cysteine to phenylalanine, this CDR3 has 11 amino acids. Only the CDR3 DNA stays, 33 bases, in frame from base 1. V is cut by 3 bases and J by 9 bases, and the space between the germline ends is 6 bases. Per the germline V gene, SGHVS is the CDR1 and FNYEAQ is the CDR2. This specimen's time point label, interpreted: before neoadjuvant nivolumab. Patients had been newly diagnosed with stage II-IVA oral cavity squamous cell carcinoma, and no prior systemic or radiation treatment had been given to the patients. The cohort consisted of patients with HPV-negative, locally advanced oral cavity squamous cell carcinoma. No culture maintenance or expansion was done, as the peripheral blood mononuclear cells went straight to analysis. Samples came from a longitudinal correlative study of a single-arm phase II trial of neoadjuvant nivolumab in oral cavity squamous cell carcinoma. Subject-matched pre- and post-treatment PBMCs and tumors from three responders and three non-responders were subjected to genomic DNA-based TCRbeta sequencing. Peripheral blood mononuclear cells were drawn once before nivolumab treatment and a second time after treatment, when surgery took place. The Maxwell RSC DNA from Cells kit was used to isolate genomic DNA from PBMCs.

With respect to this clone: What this receptor recognizes is not known. No much larger clone is present one base from it, and per-base qualities are unavailable.

Overall results and qualifications from the work: Only a few patients per response group were included in the TCR analyses, and the authors called for validation in larger cohorts. Higher pretreatment blood Treg/Th17 ratios correlated with higher pretreatment blood TCRbeta clonality and lower post-treatment tumor TCRbeta clonality. Within PBMCs, T cell clonality (Gini index) was significantly higher in non-responders than responders after neoadjuvant nivolumab.

Sequencing was performed on PBMCs, taken before nivolumab (anti-PD-1) treatment. The chain was built from TRBV7-6 and TRBJ2-1; there is no confident call for the D gene. The clonotype originates from a person between 40 and 85 years old with oral cavity squamous cell carcinoma. The DNA sequence is given as TGTGCCAGCAGCTTTTCCGGTGAGCAGTTCTTC. Its protein reads: CASSFSGEQFF.